The 27 T cell receptor beta chains reported below all come from one sample, sequenced in a study of CD8 T cells in Susac syndrome (dated by TCRdb to about 2019). Receptor amplification or capture employed the immunoSEQ multiplex PCR assay. RNA was extracted with the RNeasy kit and 0.5 to 1 ug was reverse transcribed using random hexamers. TCRdb passed the public sequencing reads through fastp at Q25 and MiXCR, retaining productive beta sequences. Under each unique CDR3 protein, matching rows form one entry showing the most common genes and DNA. The sample yields roughly 180,000 distinct CDR3 sequences; over 85% were counted once. The biggest ten clones account for about 0.1% of the sample. The sequencing input was CD4+ T cells from PBMCs. Source of these receptors: a human donor in good health.

V is TRBV23-1 and J is TRBJ1-2; the D gene is possibly TRBD1 (6 bases). TRBV23-1 is an open reading frame, and its role is uncertain. The length of the CDR3 is 17 residues. The V and J ends lost 0 bases and 5 bases respectively, with 19 bases between them. The CDR3 spells CASSQSGGAAGVYGYTF. Written as DNA, the CDR3 is TGCGCCAGCAGTCAATCGGGGGGGGCCGCGGGCGTTTATGGCTACACCTTC.

The V call is TRBV7-3, the J call TRBJ2-7, with D uncertain. V shed 5 bases and J shed 7 bases, with 18 bases lying between them. Looked up from germline, CDR1 is SGHTA and CDR2 is FQGTGA. CDR3 size: 14 residues. Written as DNA, the CDR3 is TGTGCCAGCAGCCCGGACCCAACCGGACGAGAGCAGTACTTC. Translating it yields CASSPDPTGREQYF.

This clonotype has only one observation. V usage is TRBV24-1 and J usage is TRBJ2-1, with unresolved D. CDR3 length: 14 amino acids. Trimming pared 3 bases from V and 6 bases from J, leaving 11 bases between. Germline V gene sequence: CDR1 KGHDR, CDR2 SFDVKD. CDR3 region: CATSDRTDLNEQFF. The CDR3 bases are TGTGCCACCAGTGATCGCACGGACCTCAATGAGCAGTTCTTC.

The J gene is TRBJ2-1, the V gene TRBV2, with 11 bases matching TRBD2. This CDR3 spans 15 amino acids. Per germline, CDR1 SNHLY and CDR2 FYNNEI. V lost 4 bases, J lost 7 bases, and 6 bases stayed unmatched. CDR3 DNA sequence: TGTGCCAGCAGTGGGTTAGCGGGAGGGGGAAATGAGCAGTTCTTC. This gives the protein CASSGLAGGGNEQFF. Looking up the rest from reference TRBV2 and TRBJ2-1 gives the full variable domain: EPEVTQTPSHQVTQMGQEVILRCVPISNHLYFYWYRQILGQKVEFLVSFYNNEISEKSEIFDDQFSVERPDGSNFTLKIRSTKLEDSAMYFCASSGLAGGGNEQFFGPGTRLTVL.

V usage is TRBV15 and J usage is TRBJ2-7; possibly TRBD2 for D (5 bases). CDR3 length: 16 amino acids. V lost 0 bases and J lost 0, with 12 bases in between. CDR1 is LNHNV and CDR2 is YYDKDF in the germline V gene (reference sequence). The CDR3 DNA reads TGTGCCACCAGCAGAGATGGGAGACGGAGCTCCTACGAGCAGTACTTC. Amino acid sequence: CATSRDGRRSSYEQYF.

The chain joins TRBV7-3 to TRBJ2-1; the D gene is possibly TRBD1 (6 bases). The CDR3 runs to 14 residues. Trimming left V 1 base short and J 6 bases short, with 10 bases between. The germline CDR1 and CDR2 sequences are SGHTA and FQGTGA. CDR3 protein: CASSLMGHPNEQFF. The CDR3 DNA reads as TGTGCCAGCAGCTTAATGGGACACCCCAATGAGCAGTTCTTC.

The V gene is TRBV7-9, the J gene TRBJ2-7, with 7 nucleotides matching TRBD1. The CDR3 is 15 amino acids. V dropped 5 bases and J dropped 3; count of bases not matched to a gene: 10. Germline values: CDR1 SEHNR, CDR2 FQNEAQ (reference sequence). CDR3 bases: TGTGCCAGCAGCGCCACTACGGGACAGTACTACGAGCAGTACTTC. This encodes CASSATTGQYYEQYF.

Only one count was recorded for this clonotype. The chain carries TRBV20-1 and TRBJ1-1; perhaps TRBD1 as D (6 bases). Trimming shortened V by 2 bases and J by 8 bases, and 9 bases separated the two germline ends. This CDR3 spans 11 amino acids. Looked up from germline, CDR1 is DFQATT and CDR2 is SNEGSKA (reference sequence). The DNA of the CDR3 is TGCAGTGCTAGACCGGGGACAGAAGCTTTCTTT. It yields the protein CSARPGTEAFF.

The chain joins TRBV2 to TRBJ1-5, with 8 bases aligning to TRBD1. CDR3 length: 15 residues. Per germline, CDR1 SNHLY and CDR2 FYNNEI. J lost 2 bases, V lost 3 bases, and 3 bases had no gene match. The CDR3 sequence is CASSEQGAGNQPQHF. CDR3 in DNA: TGTGCCAGCAGTGAGCAGGGGGCTGGCAATCAGCCCCAGCATTTT.

The V and J genes are TRBV19 and TRBJ2-1; 8 bases match TRBD2. J lost 0 bases, V lost 5 bases, and 6 bases had no gene match. The CDR3 length is 16 residues. Germline values: CDR1 LNHDA, CDR2 SQIVND (reference sequence). CDR3 DNA: TGTGCCAGTAGTTCCCCAGCGGGAGTCTCCTACAATGAGCAGTTCTTC. Translating it yields CASSSPAGVSYNEQFF.

The V call is TRBV29-1, the J call TRBJ1-1; TRBD1 is a possible D gene (5 bases). CDR3 length: 14 residues. V lost 2 bases, J lost 4 bases, and 14 bases lay in between. Germline CDR1 and CDR2: SQVTM and ANQGSEA. The CDR3 here is CSVESSPGFTEAFF. CDR3 DNA: TGCAGCGTTGAAAGTTCGCCAGGGTTCACTGAAGCTTTCTTT.

The chain has TRBV20-1 and TRBJ2-1, with TRBD2 as a possible D gene (6 bases). The germline V gene encodes CDR1 DFQATT and CDR2 SNEGSKA (reference sequence). V gave up 6 bases and J gave up 2 bases, with 14 bases separating them. The CDR3 is 14 residues long. CDR3: CSAPKTGAYNEQFF. The CDR3 DNA is TGCAGTGCCCCCAAGACGGGGGCCTACAATGAGCAGTTCTTC.

The chain couples TRBV14 to TRBJ2-2; no clear D gene. The CDR3 runs to 15 residues. Germline-derived CDR1 and CDR2 are SGHDN and FVKESK. Between the trimmed V and J ends, which lost 0 bases and 2 bases, there was a span of 7 bases. The chain's CDR3 is CASSQDGPNTGELFF. The DNA for the CDR3 is TGTGCCAGCAGCCAAGATGGTCCTAACACCGGGGAGCTGTTTTTT.

The chain is built from TRBV24-1 and TRBJ2-1; no clear D gene. Trimming stripped 4 bases from V and 4 bases from J, with 10 bases between. Germline-derived CDR1 and CDR2 are KGHDR and SFDVKD. This CDR3 region has 14 residues. CDR3: CATSDETLYNEQFF. The CDR3, as DNA: TGTGCCACCAGTGACGAGACACTATACAATGAGCAGTTCTTC.

This chain connects TRBV27 to TRBJ1-2; 9 nucleotides line up with TRBD1. The CDR3 length is 14 residues. Germline CDR1 MNHEY, CDR2 SMNVEV (reference sequence). After removal of 4 bases from V and 4 bases from J, the junction contained 4 bases not matched to a gene. Here the CDR3 reads CASSSGTGTYGYTF. The CDR3 DNA follows: TGTGCCAGCAGTTCAGGGACAGGGACCTATGGCTACACCTTC.

J is TRBJ2-1 and V is TRBV30, with D perhaps matching TRBD2 (6 bases). The CDR3 is 15 residues long. CDR1 is GTSNPN and CDR2 is SVGIG in the germline V gene (reference sequence). The CDR3 region has the DNA TGTACTTTACTCCGGGACGGGGGCTCCTACAATGAGCAGTTCTTC. Encoded protein: CTLLRDGGSYNEQFF.

This chain joins TRBV29-1 and TRBJ1-2, with TRBD1 matching 7 bases. The CDR3 consists of 11 residues. Unmatched junction bases numbered 0, after V lost 4 bases and J lost 4 bases. CDR1 is SQVTM and CDR2 is ANQGSEA in the germline V gene. The CDR3 nucleotides are TGCAGCGTTGGGGACAGCTATGGCTACACCTTC. Its translation is CSVGDSYGYTF.

The CDR3 region is CASSLDWVAGWDEQFF. CDR3 sequence (DNA): TGTGCCAGCAGTTTGGACTGGGTAGCGGGATGGGATGAGCAGTTCTTC. The chain uses TRBV6-5 and TRBJ2-1; 8 bases match TRBD2. Germline-derived CDR1 and CDR2 are MNHEY and SVGAGI. V lost 4 bases, J lost 8 bases, and 13 bases stayed unmatched. The CDR3 is 16 residues long.

V usage is TRBV29-1 and J usage is TRBJ2-7; the match to TRBD1 covers 7 bases. This CDR3 spans 15 amino acids. In germline, CDR1 is SQVTM, CDR2 ANQGSEA. The V gene end was trimmed by 4 bases and the J gene end by 5 bases; junction bases not matched to a gene: 14. The CDR3 nucleotides read TGCAGCGTTGTAGCTTTCTTGACAGGGTCTCACGAGCAGTACTTC. Translating it yields CSVVAFLTGSHEQYF.

This rearrangement joins TRBV23-1 to TRBJ2-7, with TRBD2 identical over 7 bases. TRBV23-1 counts as an open reading frame of uncertain function. J was trimmed by 1 base and V by 3 bases; bases with no gene match: 6. CDR3 length equals 15 residues. The CDR3 nucleotides read TGCGCCAGCAGTCATGGGCGGGAGAGGTCCTACGAGCAGTACTTC. Protein sequence: CASSHGRERSYEQYF.

This chain links TRBV6-2 or TRBV6-3 with TRBJ1-5; D is possibly TRBD1 (6 bases). Trimming cost V 7 bases and J 7 bases, with 17 bases left between them. CDR3 length: 14 amino acids. Germline CDR1 is MNHEY and CDR2 is SVGEGT. CDR3 coding DNA: TGTGCCAGCACCGAGGCAGGGGTTAAACAGCCCCAGCATTTT. Its protein product is CASTEAGVKQPQHF.

This sequence joins TRBV29-1 and TRBJ2-3; 10 nucleotides agree with TRBD2. The CDR3 totals 14 residues. Trimming took 2 bases from V and 3 from J; bases not matched to a gene: 2. CDR1 and CDR2 (germline): SQVTM, ANQGSEA. CDR3 DNA sequence: TGCAGCGTTGAAAAGACTAGCGGGACAGATACGCAGTATTTT. Translating it yields CSVEKTSGTDTQYF.

The chain recombines TRBV5-1 with TRBJ2-5, with D tentatively TRBD2 (6 bases). The germline V gene encodes CDR1 SGHRS and CDR2 YFSETQ. The CDR3 length is 14 residues. With 3 bases removed from V and 5 bases from J, the gap between germline ends came to 14 bases. The CDR3 reads CASSSGLRRETQYF. CDR3 nucleotides: TGCGCCAGCAGCTCGGGACTGCGCCGGGAGACCCAGTACTTC.

The chain is built from TRBV29-1 and TRBJ2-1; the D gene is possibly TRBD2 (5 bases). This CDR3 comprises 10 residues. Deletions cut 4 bases from V and 14 bases from J, with 12 bases between. Germline assignment: CDR1 SQVTM and CDR2 ANQGSEA. This chain's CDR3 is CSVGLVEEFF. The CDR3 nucleotides read TGCAGCGTTGGGTTAGTGGAGGAGTTCTTC.

The chain couples TRBV7-3 to TRBJ2-3; 7 bases agree with TRBD2. Germline CDR1 reads SGHTA; CDR2 reads FQGTGA. After removal of 5 bases from V and 5 bases from J, the junction contained 7 bases not matched to a gene. The CDR3 length is 14 residues. CDR3 nucleotide sequence: TGTGCCAGCAGCACACCTATAGCGGGAGATACGCAGTATTTT. This gives the protein CASSTPIAGDTQYF.

The sample holds one count of this clonotype. This sequence joins TRBV9 and TRBJ1-1; 8 positions agree with TRBD1. J lost 3 bases, V lost 2 bases, and 3 bases had no gene match. The CDR3 length is 14 residues. Germline assignment: CDR1 SGDLS and CDR2 YYNGEE. CDR3 protein: CASSVGQAYTEAFF. In nucleotides, the CDR3 is TGTGCCAGCAGCGTGGGACAGGCCTACACTGAAGCTTTCTTT.

The J gene is TRBJ2-1, the V gene TRBV11-1; 7 nucleotides align to TRBD2. CDR1 SGHAT and CDR2 FQDESV come from the germline V gene (reference sequence). V shed 6 bases and J 6 bases; nucleotides not matched to a gene: 14. CDR3 length equals 16 residues. In DNA form, the CDR3 reads TGTGCCAGCAGTCCCCCCGGCAAGGGGAGGGGCAATGAGCAGTTCTTC. Protein sequence: CASSPPGKGRGNEQFF.